The entry below describes one T cell receptor (beta chain). Germline-derived CDR1 and CDR2 are MNHEY and SMNVEV (reference sequence). The CDR3 totals 15 residues. Trimming cost V 3 bases and J 4 bases, with 14 bases left between them. These data originate in a study of low-dose radiotherapy and immunotherapy resistance in tumors. As for the study in general: Intravenous administration to patients comprised nivolumab at 240 mg every two weeks and ipilimumab at 1 mg/kg every six weeks. The study administered intravenous cyclophosphamide at 200 mg/m2 every two weeks, one day ahead of radiation and immunotherapy.

This sample's time point: before trial treatment. Covering alpha and beta chains, TRAV- and TRBV-specific primers were used for the first-strand cDNA. The authors amplified TCRs for around 20 PCR cycles with a constant-region primer and a V-primer adapter. TCRdb re-called the reads with MiXCR, one entry per CDR3 protein. The sample contains fewer than 90,000 distinct CDR3 sequences, roughly 31% of which appear only once. This clonotype was sampled from a female donor with ovarian cancer. Sequences were derived from PBMCs, sampled before treatment. The V call is TRBV27, the J call TRBJ2-3; TRBD2 is a possible D gene (6 bases). CDR3 nucleotides: TGTGCCAGCAGTTTCGGAAGCGCGGGATCAGATACGCAGTATTTT. Protein sequence: CASSFGSAGSDTQYF.